The entry below gives a single T cell receptor (beta chain) sequence along with its context. Its antigen remains unknown. A multiplex PCR was run with 60 Vbeta primers and 13 Jbeta primers. Sequencing was performed with immunoSEQ multiplex PCR; in TCRdb, only in-frame clones are kept and a portion is missing. The table includes 140,000 or so clones, about 74% detected once. This specimen comes from a study of cytomegalovirus exposure and HLA in healthy donors. Study results and limitations: It is likely that the observed cluster of highly shared sequence variants was a sequencing artifact. When analyzed later, a missense DCLRE1C variant was found to be linked to TCR beta V- and J-gene trimming.

Germline loops: CDR1 GTSNPN, CDR2 SVGIG (reference sequence). The CDR3 has 13 amino acids. V dropped 2 bases and J dropped 3 bases, with 7 bases sitting between them. The sequenced sample was PBMCs. This chain uses TRBV30 with TRBJ1-4; D unresolved. The sequence was collected from a woman in her thirties or forties in good health and CMV-seronegative. The chain's CDR3 is CAWSFRANEKLFF. In nucleotides, the CDR3 is TGTGCCTGGAGTTTCCGAGCTAATGAAAAACTGTTTTTT. The entire variable domain, with the rest obtained from reference TRBV30 and TRBJ1-4, is as follows: SQTIHQWPATLVQPVGSPLSLECTVEGTSNPNLYWYRQAAGRGLQLLFYSVGIGQISSEVPQNLSASRPQDRQFILSSKKLLLSDSGFYLCAWSFRANEKLFFGSGTQLSVL.